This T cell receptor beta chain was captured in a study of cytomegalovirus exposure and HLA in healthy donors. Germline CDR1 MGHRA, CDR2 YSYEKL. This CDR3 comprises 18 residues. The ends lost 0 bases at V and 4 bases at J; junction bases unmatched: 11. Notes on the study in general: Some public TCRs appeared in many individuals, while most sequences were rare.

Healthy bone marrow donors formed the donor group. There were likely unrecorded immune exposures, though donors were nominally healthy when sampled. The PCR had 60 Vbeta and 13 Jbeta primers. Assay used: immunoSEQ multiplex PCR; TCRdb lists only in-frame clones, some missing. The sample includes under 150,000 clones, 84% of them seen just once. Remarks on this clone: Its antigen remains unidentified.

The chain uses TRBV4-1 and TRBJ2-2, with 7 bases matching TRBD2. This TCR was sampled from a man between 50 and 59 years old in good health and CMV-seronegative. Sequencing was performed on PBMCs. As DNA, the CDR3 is TGCGCCAGCAGCCAAGATTTTGCGGGCGGGGGACTCACCGGGGAGCTGTTTTTT. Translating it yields CASSQDFAGGGLTGELFF.